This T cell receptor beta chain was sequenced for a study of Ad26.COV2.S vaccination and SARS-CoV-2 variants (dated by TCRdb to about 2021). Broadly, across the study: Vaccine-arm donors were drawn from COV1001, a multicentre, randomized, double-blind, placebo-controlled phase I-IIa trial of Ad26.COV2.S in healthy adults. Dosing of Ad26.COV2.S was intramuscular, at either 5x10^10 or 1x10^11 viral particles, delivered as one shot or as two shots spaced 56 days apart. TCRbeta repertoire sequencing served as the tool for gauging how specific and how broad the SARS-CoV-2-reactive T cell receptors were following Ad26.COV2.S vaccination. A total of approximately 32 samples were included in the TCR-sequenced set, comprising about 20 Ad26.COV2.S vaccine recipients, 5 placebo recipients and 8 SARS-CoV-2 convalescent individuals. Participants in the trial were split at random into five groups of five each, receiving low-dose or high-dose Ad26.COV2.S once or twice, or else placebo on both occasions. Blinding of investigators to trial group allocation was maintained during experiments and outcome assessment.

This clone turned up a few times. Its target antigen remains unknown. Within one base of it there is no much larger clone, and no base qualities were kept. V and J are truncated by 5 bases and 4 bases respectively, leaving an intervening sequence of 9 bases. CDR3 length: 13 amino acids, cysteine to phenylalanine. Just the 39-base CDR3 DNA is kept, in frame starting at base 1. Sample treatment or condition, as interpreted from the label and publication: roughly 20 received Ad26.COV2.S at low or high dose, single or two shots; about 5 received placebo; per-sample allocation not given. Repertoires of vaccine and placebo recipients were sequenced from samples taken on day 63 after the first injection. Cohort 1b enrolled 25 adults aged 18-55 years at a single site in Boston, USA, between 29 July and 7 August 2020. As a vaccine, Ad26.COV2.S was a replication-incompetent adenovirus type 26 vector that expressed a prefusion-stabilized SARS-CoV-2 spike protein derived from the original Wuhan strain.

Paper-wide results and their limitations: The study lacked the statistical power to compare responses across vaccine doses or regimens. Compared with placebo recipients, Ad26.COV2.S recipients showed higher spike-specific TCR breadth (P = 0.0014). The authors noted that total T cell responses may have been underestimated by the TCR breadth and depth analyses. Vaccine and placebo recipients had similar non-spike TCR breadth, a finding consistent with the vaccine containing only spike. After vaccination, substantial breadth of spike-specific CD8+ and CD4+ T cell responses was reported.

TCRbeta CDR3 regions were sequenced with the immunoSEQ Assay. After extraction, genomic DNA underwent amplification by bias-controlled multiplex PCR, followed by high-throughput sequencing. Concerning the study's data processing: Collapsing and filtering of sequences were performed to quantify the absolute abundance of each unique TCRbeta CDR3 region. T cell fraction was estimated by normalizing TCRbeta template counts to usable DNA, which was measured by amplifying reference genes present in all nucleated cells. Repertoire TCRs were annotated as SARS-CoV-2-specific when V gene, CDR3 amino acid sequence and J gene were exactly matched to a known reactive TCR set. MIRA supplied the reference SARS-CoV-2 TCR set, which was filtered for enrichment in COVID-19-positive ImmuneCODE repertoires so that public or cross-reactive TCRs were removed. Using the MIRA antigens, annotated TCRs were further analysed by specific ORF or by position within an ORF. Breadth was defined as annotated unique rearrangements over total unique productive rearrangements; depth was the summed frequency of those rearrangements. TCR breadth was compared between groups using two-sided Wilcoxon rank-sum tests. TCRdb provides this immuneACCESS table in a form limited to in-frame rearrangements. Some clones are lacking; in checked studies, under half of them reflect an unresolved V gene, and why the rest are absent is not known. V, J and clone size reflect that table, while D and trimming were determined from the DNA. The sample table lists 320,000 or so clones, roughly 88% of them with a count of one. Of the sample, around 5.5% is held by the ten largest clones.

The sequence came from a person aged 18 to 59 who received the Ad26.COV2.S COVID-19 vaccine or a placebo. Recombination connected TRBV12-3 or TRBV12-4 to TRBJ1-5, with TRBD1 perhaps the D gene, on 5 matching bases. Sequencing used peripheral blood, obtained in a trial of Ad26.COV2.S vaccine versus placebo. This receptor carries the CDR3 CASSVRQNQPQHF. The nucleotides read TGTGCCAGCAGTGTCCGACAGAATCAGCCCCAGCATTTT.